Sequencing of this TCR beta chain was carried out in a study of T-cell reconstitution after alpha-beta-depleted transplantation in children. The study's findings and limits: Several hundred expanded graft clones reportedly supplied alpha-beta T cells about two months after transplant. Where some patients showed high TCRbeta diversity at day 60, it came from recipient T cells and thymic progenitors that had survived.

The V end was cut by 3 bases, the J end by 4 bases, with 6 bases between. There are 12 residues in the CDR3. In germline, CDR1 is LNHNV, CDR2 YYDKDF (reference sequence). This clonotype has a handful of counts. Its antigen remains unidentified. As it was prepared, the TCRbeta library received unique molecular identifiers. TCRdb itself ran the PCR reads through MiXCR, one entry per CDR3 protein. Among around 370,000 distinct CDR3 sequences, roughly 17% were seen once, and the ten largest hold roughly 40%. This clonotype was obtained from a male patient aged 2 to 10 who had a stem cell transplant for acute lymphoblastic leukemia, so the T cells may come from the graft donor. The source was PBMCs, mostly from graft donor cells, collected 360 days after TCRalphabeta/CD19-depleted stem cell transplant. The chain couples TRBV15 to TRBJ2-5; D is undetermined. The CDR3 spells CATSSIPETQYF. The CDR3 DNA reads as TGTGCCACCAGCAGTATCCCAGAGACCCAGTACTTC.